This is a list of T cell receptor beta chains from one sample in a study of shared clonotypes between healthy human individuals. Assay used: immunoSEQ multiplex PCR; TCRdb lists only in-frame clones, some missing. The sample has some 980,000 clones, 76% seen once. Sequencing was carried out using memory CD4+ T cells sorted from blood. The receptors derive from a man aged 18 to 30 in good health. Both conserved end residues are part of each CDR3. Each record gives: clone size, D gene, J gene, V gene, CDR3 protein, CDR3 DNA. The D gene is left open where the match is weak. Not all rows give a size; the values are once, few, many and, for expanded clones, a class.

clone_size: -; d_call: -; j_call: TRBJ2-5; v_call: TRBV5-4; cdr3_aa: CASSYGGQETQYF; cdr3_nt: TGTGCCAGCAGCTACGGTGGCCAAGAGACCCAGTACTTC
clone_size: -; d_call: -; j_call: TRBJ2-3; v_call: TRBV21-1; cdr3_aa: CASSKREVLTDTQYF; cdr3_nt: TGTGCCAGCAGCAAAAGGGAGGTTTTAACAGATACGCAGTATTTT
clone_size: many; d_call: TRBD2; j_call: TRBJ2-1; v_call: TRBV4-2; cdr3_aa: CASSQEATSGGANEQFF; cdr3_nt: TGTGCCAGCAGCCAAGAGGCGACTAGCGGGGGGGCAAATGAGCAGTTCTTC
clone_size: once; d_call: -; j_call: TRBJ1-1; v_call: TRBV27; cdr3_aa: CASSLGGVNTEAFF; cdr3_nt: TGTGCCAGCAGTTTGGGAGGGGTGAACACTGAAGCTTTCTTT
clone_size: -; d_call: -; j_call: TRBJ1-5; v_call: TRBV10-1; cdr3_aa: CASSEEGNQPQHF; cdr3_nt: TGCGCCAGCAGTGAGGAGGGGAATCAGCCCCAGCATTTT
clone_size: -; d_call: TRBD2; j_call: TRBJ2-3; v_call: TRBV14; cdr3_aa: CASSQGSSGSTDTQYF; cdr3_nt: TGTGCCAGCAGCCAGGGATCTAGCGGATCCACAGATACGCAGTATTTT
clone_size: -; d_call: -; j_call: TRBJ2-1; v_call: TRBV30; cdr3_aa: CAWSLGATYNEQFF; cdr3_nt: TGTGCCTGGAGTTTAGGGGCGACCTACAATGAGCAGTTCTTC
clone_size: many; d_call: -; j_call: TRBJ2-3; v_call: TRBV5-1; cdr3_aa: CASSAGSQLSTDTQYF; cdr3_nt: TGCGCCAGCAGTGCGGGATCCCAACTTAGCACAGATACGCAGTATTTT
clone_size: once; d_call: -; j_call: TRBJ2-7; v_call: TRBV2; cdr3_aa: CASTGRARGPTSYEQYF; cdr3_nt: TGTGCCAGCACGGGCCGGGCCAGGGGCCCTACATCCTACGAGCAGTACTTC
clone_size: few; d_call: -; j_call: TRBJ1-2; v_call: TRBV6-5; cdr3_aa: CASSSGTYGYTF; cdr3_nt: TGTGCCAGCAGTTCCGGGACCTATGGCTACACCTTC